Sequencing of this T cell receptor (beta chain) was carried out in a study of OX40 agonist ivuxolimab in advanced cancers. For the study at large: An agonistic anti-OX40 (CD134) antibody, ivuxolimab, was used to treat the patients. General observations from the study: CD4+ and CD8+ blood T cells expanded clonally by week 6 at 0.1 to 3.0 mg/kg.

The CDR3 is made up of 15 amino acids. With 4 bases removed from V and 0 bases from J, the gap between germline ends came to 13 bases. The germline V gene has CDR1 KGHSH and CDR2 LQKENI. Note on this clone: Its target is unknown.

Generated by immunoSEQ multiplex PCR, the TCRdb table keeps only in-frame clones and is missing some. The sample lists roughly 82,000 clones; 89% were seen once. The chain couples TRBV18 to TRBJ2-7; D possibly matches TRBD1 or TRBD2 (5 bases each). Source: CD4+ or CD8+ T cells sorted from blood, taken in a trial of the OX40 agonist ivuxolimab. This receptor was taken from an adult with an advanced solid tumor such as melanoma, head and neck, liver or kidney cancer. CDR3 nucleotides: TGTGCCAGCTCACTGGGGGACGGCCCCTCCTACGAGCAGTACTTC. Its protein is CASSLGDGPSYEQYF.